What follows are 4 T cell receptor beta chains derived from one specimen sequenced in a study of shared clonotypes between healthy human individuals. Sequencing used immunoSEQ multiplex PCR; TCRdb keeps in-frame clones, though not all of them. The sample records more than 450,000 clones, approximately 79% being singletons. The sequenced sample consisted of PBMCs. These receptors were collected from a woman between 35 and 50 years old in good health. Some clones in this sample may be carry-over from other donors' samples.

The chain joins TRBV7-2 to TRBJ2-3; D not certain. V dropped 0 bases and J dropped 6 bases, with 10 bases sitting between them. CDR1 is SGHTA, CDR2 FQGNSA, per germline. The CDR3 consists of 14 residues. The CDR3 reads CASSLAHQADTQYF. The CDR3 DNA reads as TGTGCCAGCAGCTTAGCGCACCAGGCCGATACGCAGTATTTT.

The count of this clone is one. The CDR3 loop reads CASRASTETQYF. The CDR3 coding sequence is TGTGCCAGCAGAGCTTCGACCGAGACCCAGTACTTC. This chain connects TRBV7-8 to TRBJ2-5; unclear D gene. The CDR3 spans 12 residues. V was pared by 6 bases and J by 5 bases, with 10 bases between. Germline loops: CDR1 SGHVS, CDR2 FQNEAQ.

This clone was found a few times. J is TRBJ2-7 and V is TRBV6-1, with TRBD2 matching 9 bases. V was pared by 6 bases and J by 3 bases, with 9 bases of the junction left unmatched. CDR3 length: 15 residues. Germline values: CDR1 MNHNS, CDR2 SASEGT. CDR3 amino acids: CASSSGTSTRYEQYF. The CDR3 coding sequence is TGTGCCAGCAGCTCCGGGACTAGCACTCGCTACGAGCAGTACTTC.

The gene calls are TRBV28 and TRBJ1-2; possibly TRBD1 for D (5 bases). This CDR3 comprises 13 residues. Between the trimmed V and J ends, which lost 7 bases and 0 bases, there was a span of 9 bases. Germline CDR1 and CDR2: MDHEN and SYDVKM. The CDR3 sequence: CASNPTANYGYTF. The DNA of the CDR3 is TGTGCCAGCAACCCGACAGCTAACTATGGCTACACCTTC.